Listed below are T cell receptor beta chains from one sample, sequenced in a study of T cell responses to AZD1222 COVID-19 vaccine. This table comes from immunoSEQ multiplex PCR, and its TCRdb copy is limited to in-frame clones, with some not included. Of about 150,000 clones in the sample, 90% are singletons; the top ten hold about 3.2%. Specimen: peripheral blood, collected 28 days after the second AZD1222 dose. The receptors shown here come from an adult who received the AZD1222 COVID-19 vaccine. The conserved cysteine and the conserved F or W are not part of the CDR3 here. The order of the fields is J gene, V gene, CDR3 protein.

j_call: TRBJ1-1; v_call: TRBV11-3; cdr3_aa: ASSSTGYTEAF
j_call: TRBJ2-7; v_call: TRBV6-5; cdr3_aa: ASSYGTGLPYEQY
j_call: TRBJ1-6; v_call: TRBV19; cdr3_aa: ASSSQTGDGSPLH
j_call: TRBJ2-1; v_call: TRBV6-5; cdr3_aa: ASSSSSSYNEQF
j_call: TRBJ2-5; v_call: TRBV18; cdr3_aa: ASSRPGTAQETQY
j_call: TRBJ1-5; v_call: TRBV7-9; cdr3_aa: ASSLGGLGNQPQH
j_call: TRBJ1-2; v_call: TRBV9; cdr3_aa: ASSVGAGLKDGYT
j_call: TRBJ1-1; v_call: TRBV5-8; cdr3_aa: ASSSGQGAMAEAF
j_call: TRBJ2-7; v_call: TRBV19; cdr3_aa: ASSPYVGTGEFRTYEQY
j_call: TRBJ1-1; v_call: TRBV6-1; cdr3_aa: ASSDIRDTEAF
j_call: TRBJ1-1; v_call: TRBV19; cdr3_aa: ASSIDRRGEAF
j_call: TRBJ1-1; v_call: TRBV25-1; cdr3_aa: ASSPGGAVTEAF
j_call: TRBJ2-5; v_call: TRBV5-4; cdr3_aa: ASSRAGIGQETQY
j_call: TRBJ2-1; v_call: TRBV20-1; cdr3_aa: SASRHSYNEQF